The next 14 T cell receptor beta chains were all read from a single sample in a study of cytomegalovirus exposure and HLA in healthy donors. In the PCR, 60 Vbeta and 13 Jbeta primers were used. Assay: immunoSEQ multiplex PCR; the TCRdb copy retains only in-frame clones and omits some. The data contain roughly 100,000 clones, around four fifths of them singletons. The sequenced material came from PBMCs. The receptors originated from a man aged 40-49 years in good health and CMV-seronegative.

In this sample, this clone turned up a few times. The CDR3, as DNA: TGTGCCAGCCATTTGGACTCTCGCACAGATACGCAGTATTTT. This sequence encodes CASHLDSRTDTQYF. This chain uses TRBV6-5 with TRBJ2-3, with TRBD2 as a possible D gene (5 bases). CDR1 is MNHEY and CDR2 is SVGAGI in the germline V gene. V was shortened by 8 bases and J by 1 base, with 13 bases between the two germline ends. The CDR3 has 14 residues.

The chain recombines TRBV6-5 with TRBJ1-2, with a possible D match to TRBD1 (6 bases). The CDR3 is made up of 13 amino acids. Germline CDR1 is MNHEY and CDR2 is SVGAGI. V lost 4 bases to trimming and J lost 8 bases, with 14 bases between them. The CDR3: CASSSRDTDGYTF. In nucleotides, the CDR3 is TGTGCCAGCAGTTCCCGGGACACGGACGGCTACACCTTC.

This rearrangement joins TRBV6-5 to TRBJ2-2, with D perhaps matching TRBD2 (7 bases). V lost 2 bases, J lost 1 base, and 11 bases lay in between. The CDR3 totals 16 residues. The germline CDR1 and CDR2 sequences are MNHEY and SVGAGI. The chain's CDR3 is CASSYGGGGNTGELFF. The CDR3 bases are TGTGCCAGCAGTTACGGAGGGGGGGGGAACACCGGGGAGCTGTTTTTT.

The rearrangement joins TRBV6-1 to TRBJ2-1, with D maybe TRBD2 (5 bases). Deletions cut 5 bases from V and 4 bases from J, with 12 bases between. In germline, CDR1 is MNHNS, CDR2 SASEGT. The CDR3 runs 14 residues. The CDR3: CASSRTGVYNEQFF. The CDR3 DNA sequence: TGTGCCAGCAGTAGGACCGGGGTTTACAATGAGCAGTTCTTC.

The rearrangement uses TRBV30 and TRBJ2-7, with TRBD1 identical over 10 bases. The CDR3 loop spans 14 amino acids. V dropped 2 bases and J dropped 5; count of bases not matched to a gene: 6. From germline, CDR1 is GTSNPN and CDR2 SVGIG (reference sequence). The CDR3 sequence is CAWSSDRGLNEQYV. CDR3 coding DNA: TGTGCCTGGAGTTCCGACAGGGGGCTTAACGAGCAGTACGTC.

This clone was found a few times. This chain joins TRBV5-6 and TRBJ1-1; no reliable D call. CDR3 length: 16 amino acids. Germline loops: CDR1 SGHDT, CDR2 YYEEEE. Trimming stripped 4 bases from V and 0 bases from J, with 16 bases between. CDR3 protein: CASSPDLRAMNTEAFF. DNA of the CDR3: TGTGCCAGCAGCCCGGACCTGAGGGCGATGAACACTGAAGCTTTCTTT.

V is TRBV27 and J is TRBJ1-4, with 7 bases matching TRBD1. The CDR3 covers 14 residues. Germline-derived CDR1 and CDR2 are MNHEY and SMNVEV (reference sequence). Germline trimming cut 6 bases from V and 7 bases from J; bases unmatched to any gene: 8. Written as DNA, the CDR3 is TGTGCCAGCAGCTATAGGGGGCCTGGTGAAAAACTGTTTTTT. It is translated as CASSYRGPGEKLFF.

This clone was recorded once. The chain recombines TRBV7-6 with TRBJ1-2, with D possibly TRBD1 on 5 matching bases. CDR3 length: 14 residues. Germline V CDR1 and CDR2: SGHVS, FNYEAQ. V was clipped by 5 bases and J by 8 bases, with 18 bases between them. CDR3 sequence: CASSRSTGVGGYTF. The CDR3 DNA sequence: TGTGCCAGCAGCCGAAGCACGGGGGTCGGGGGCTACACCTTC.

The chain uses TRBV27 and TRBJ2-4; perhaps TRBD1 as D (6 bases). The CDR3 extends over 16 amino acids. Germline V gene sequence: CDR1 MNHEY, CDR2 SMNVEV (reference sequence). With 4 bases removed from V and 1 base from J, the gap between germline ends came to 14 bases. The CDR3 sequence: CASSSGQTIAKNIQYF. CDR3 DNA sequence: TGTGCCAGCAGTTCCGGACAGACGATTGCCAAAAACATTCAGTACTTC.

The CDR3 DNA is TGTGCCAGCAGCAATCCTAGCGGGGGACGGGATACGCAGTATTTT. Protein: CASSNPSGGRDTQYF. V gene TRBV7-9 combines with J gene TRBJ2-3; 10 bases map to TRBD2. Germline trimming cut 5 bases from V and 6 bases from J; bases unmatched to any gene: 8. This CDR3 comprises 15 residues. Germline V gives CDR1 SEHNR, CDR2 FQNEAQ (reference sequence).

The V gene is TRBV5-1, the J gene TRBJ2-2, with 9 bases lining up with TRBD1. CDR1 is SGHRS and CDR2 is YFSETQ in the germline V gene. After removal of 0 bases from V and 5 bases from J, the junction contained 8 bases not matched to a gene. The CDR3 has 17 amino acids. The CDR3 is CASSLASRQGGTGELFF. Written as DNA, the CDR3 is TGCGCCAGCAGCTTGGCCAGTCGACAGGGGGGAACCGGGGAGCTGTTTTTT.

V is TRBV7-6 and J is TRBJ2-5; D perhaps matches TRBD2 (6 bases). With 3 bases removed from V and 3 bases from J, the gap between germline ends came to 14 bases. CDR1 is SGHVS and CDR2 is FNYEAQ in the germline V gene. CDR3 size: 15 residues. Here the CDR3 reads CASSFGGPSKETQYF. In DNA form, the CDR3 reads TGTGCCAGCAGCTTCGGGGGACCTAGTAAAGAGACCCAGTACTTC.

The chain combines TRBV7-6 with TRBJ2-1; TRBD1 matches at 9 bases. With 6 bases clipped from V and 9 bases from J, the junction kept 9 bases outside the gene matches. This CDR3 contains 14 residues. CDR1 is SGHVS, CDR2 FNYEAQ, per germline. The CDR3 nucleotides read TGTGCCAGCAGATTGGGACAGGGCGGGGTTGAGCAGTTCTTC. This encodes CASRLGQGGVEQFF.

This clone has more than one count but fewer than ten. The rearrangement links TRBV5-1 to TRBJ2-5, with 9 positions matching TRBD1. V was clipped by 4 bases and J by 2 bases; unmatched bases: 12. The CDR3 is 17 residues long. Germline CDR1 SGHRS, CDR2 YFSETQ. The CDR3 DNA is TGCGCCAGCAGCGATGGACAGGGGATACCCTCACAAGAGACCCAGTACTTC. It yields the protein CASSDGQGIPSQETQYF.